Presented here are 21 T cell receptor beta chains from one specimen sequenced in a study of blood T cell repertoires in COVID-19. Assay used: immunoSEQ multiplex PCR; TCRdb lists only in-frame clones, some missing. The sample lists about 81,000 clones, 84% occurring once. Sequenced input: peripheral blood. The receptor source for this set is a human donor in a cohort sampled during active COVID-19.

The chain employs TRBV29-1 and TRBJ1-3; the match to TRBD1 covers 8 bases. This CDR3 has 17 residues. Unmatched junction bases numbered 14, after V lost 5 bases and J lost 2 bases. Germline CDR1 and CDR2: SQVTM and ANQGSEA. This CDR3 reads CSVLGGPDRAAGNTIYF. The DNA for the CDR3 is TGCAGCGTTCTCGGGGGACCGGACAGGGCTGCTGGAAACACCATATATTTT. Full variable domain (remainder filled in from reference TRBV29-1 and TRBJ1-3): SAVISQKPSRDICQRGTSLTIQCQVDSQVTMMFWYRQQPGQSLTLIATANQGSEATYESGFVIDKFPISRPNLTFSTLTVSNMSPEDSSIYLCSVLGGPDRAAGNTIYFGEGSWLTVV.

The J gene is TRBJ1-6, the V gene TRBV6-4; 9 positions match TRBD1. The CDR3 has 15 amino acids. Trimming took 2 bases from V and 5 from J; bases not matched to a gene: 1. CDR1 is MRHNA and CDR2 is SNTAGT in the germline V gene. The CDR3 is CASSDGDRDNSPLHF. Written as DNA, the CDR3 is TGTGCCAGCAGTGACGGGGACAGGGATAATTCACCCCTCCACTTT.

The chain has TRBV20-1 and TRBJ1-4, with no clear D. V gave up 3 bases and J gave up 0 bases, with 11 bases separating them. Germline CDR1 is DFQATT and CDR2 is SNEGSKA (reference sequence). This CDR3 is 15 amino acids long. The CDR3 loop is CSASSRVATNEKLFF. In DNA, the CDR3 is TGCAGTGCTAGTTCCCGAGTTGCAACTAATGAAAAACTGTTTTTT.

This clone was picked up one time. The V call is TRBV6-5, the J call TRBJ2-7; 9 bases match TRBD1. V gave up 4 bases and J gave up 6 bases; unmatched junction bases: 10. Germline V gene data show CDR1 as MNHEY and CDR2 as SVGAGI. The CDR3 sequence is 15 residues long. CDR3 residues: CASSSKQGAMTEQYF. DNA of the CDR3: TGTGCCAGCAGTTCCAAACAGGGGGCGATGACCGAGCAGTACTTC.

The rearrangement uses TRBV20-1 and TRBJ2-3, with D unclear. Trimming shortened V by 3 bases and J by 11 bases, and 15 bases separated the two germline ends. Germline CDR1 is DFQATT and CDR2 is SNEGSKA (reference sequence). The CDR3 has 12 residues. The CDR3: CSASPTRQRQYF. CDR3 sequence (DNA): TGCAGTGCTAGTCCCACCAGGCAACGGCAGTATTTT.

The CDR3 loop is CAISGGQGRTYEQYF. CDR3 DNA: TGTGCCATCAGTGGGGGACAGGGGCGGACCTACGAGCAGTACTTC. J is TRBJ2-7 and V is TRBV10-3; 10 nucleotides align to TRBD1. Looked up from germline, CDR1 is ENHRY and CDR2 is SYGVKD. This CDR3 is built from 15 residues. The junction had 5 bases not matched to a gene; V was cut back by 4 bases and J by 2 bases.

This clone appeared a single time. The chain combines TRBV7-9 with TRBJ2-7; TRBD2 matches 9 bases. CDR1 is SEHNR and CDR2 is FQNEAQ in the germline V gene (reference sequence). The CDR3 runs to 16 residues. Trimming at V came to 5 bases and at J to 2 bases, leaving 10 bases not matched to a gene. The CDR3 DNA follows: TGTGCCAGCAGCAACCACCAGCGGGGGGCTACCTACGAGCAGTACTTC. It yields the protein CASSNHQRGATYEQYF.

The chain links TRBV27 to TRBJ1-1, with D hard to call. Germline lookup yields CDR1 MNHEY and CDR2 SMNVEV (reference sequence). V was clipped by 6 bases and J by 3 bases, with 17 bases between them. There are 15 residues in the CDR3. DNA of the CDR3: TGTGCCAGCAGCCCCGGGTCGACGGCAGACACTGAAGCTTTCTTT. This gives the protein CASSPGSTADTEAFF.

The chain recombines TRBV5-4 with TRBJ2-7; 11 bases line up with TRBD2. V gave up 2 bases and J gave up 6 bases; unmatched junction bases: 4. Germline V lookup: CDR1 SGHNT, CDR2 YYREEE (reference sequence). This CDR3 contains 14 residues. CDR3 in amino acids: CASSFSGGAFEQYF. CDR3 coding DNA: TGTGCCAGCAGCTTTAGCGGGGGGGCCTTCGAGCAGTACTTC.

About this clone: One junction end disagrees with the germline gene, perhaps due to a read error. The rearrangement uses TRBV29-1 and TRBJ2-3; 8 bases align to TRBD1. CDR1 and CDR2 from the germline V gene are SQVTM and ANQGSEA. This CDR3 spans 12 amino acids. In DNA, the CDR3 is TGCAGCGTTGTCTGGGGGGCAGGGGGCGAGGATTTT. This gives the protein CSVVWGAGGEDF.

The chain recombines TRBV5-4 with TRBJ2-7; D may be TRBD1 (6 bases). CDR3 length: 14 amino acids. Germline CDR1 and CDR2: SGHNT and YYREEE (reference sequence). Trimming removed 3 bases at V and 2 bases at J, with 12 bases between. The CDR3: CASSSRDNAYEQYF. The CDR3 DNA follows: TGTGCCAGCAGCTCTCGGGACAATGCCTACGAGCAGTACTTC.

The chain employs TRBV7-9 and TRBJ2-5; D perhaps matches TRBD1 (6 bases). In germline, CDR1 is SEHNR, CDR2 FQNEAQ (reference sequence). The CDR3 consists of 14 residues. Trimming took 4 bases from V and 0 from J, leaving 9 bases between them. CDR3 nucleotides: TGTGCCAGCAGCTACGGACAGAACCAAGAGACCCAGTACTTC. Amino acids: CASSYGQNQETQYF.

V gene TRBV6-5 combines with J gene TRBJ1-3, with D tentatively TRBD1 (6 bases). Germline values: CDR1 MNHEY, CDR2 SVGAGI. V was clipped by 4 bases and J by 4 bases, with 14 bases between them. The CDR3 contains 15 residues. The CDR3 DNA is TGTGCCAGCAGTTCGAGTGGGGGCGAGGGAAACACCATATATTTT. Amino acids: CASSSSGGEGNTIYF.

The chain couples TRBV23-1 to TRBJ2-7; a weak D match, TRBD1 (6 bases). TRBV23-1 is treated as an ORF (open reading frame) with a function not yet certain. Trimming pared 1 base from V and 3 bases from J, leaving 16 bases between. The CDR3 runs 16 residues. In nucleotides, the CDR3 is TGCGCCAGCAGTCAATTCCCCCAGGGGAGTATCTACGAGCAGTACTTC. Translated: CASSQFPQGSIYEQYF.

The rearrangement uses TRBV7-8 and TRBJ2-5; D is perhaps TRBD2 (7 bases). Deletions cut 4 bases from V and 4 bases from J, with 10 bases between. The CDR3 contains 13 residues. Germline V gene data show CDR1 as SGHVS and CDR2 as FQNEAQ. For the CDR3, the DNA is TGTGCCAGCAGCTCGCGGGGGCCAGAGACCCAGTACTTC. Its translation is CASSSRGPETQYF.

The CDR3 DNA sequence: TGTGCCAGCAGCGGGCGACGGGGTGGCAATCAGCCCCAGCATTTT. It encodes CASSGRRGGNQPQHF. J is TRBJ1-5 and V is TRBV7-8, with D uncertain. This CDR3 is built from 15 residues. Trimming stripped 5 bases from V and 2 bases from J, with 13 bases between. In germline, CDR1 is SGHVS, CDR2 FQNEAQ. Looking up the rest from reference TRBV7-8 and TRBJ1-5 gives the full variable domain: GAGVSQSPRYKVAKRGQDVALRCDPISGHVSLFWYQQALGQGPEFLTYFQNEAQLDKSGLPSDRFFAERPEGSVSTLKIQRTQQEDSAVYLCASSGRRGGNQPQHFGDGTRLSIL.

This clone appeared a few times. V is TRBV5-1 and J is TRBJ2-7, with D tentatively TRBD2 (5 bases). CDR3 length: 11 amino acids. V lost 3 bases, J lost 6 bases, and 7 bases lay in between. The germline V gene encodes CDR1 SGHRS and CDR2 YFSETQ. In DNA form, the CDR3 reads TGCGCCAGCAGCTCCGGGATCGAGCAGTACTTC. Residues: CASSSGIEQYF.

The rearrangement uses TRBV19 and TRBJ2-6; 7 bases fit TRBD2. Germline CDR1 reads LNHDA; CDR2 reads SQIVND (reference sequence). There are 18 residues in the CDR3. The J segment lost 2 bases and the V segment lost 6 bases, leaving 13 bases of the junction unmatched. The CDR3 DNA is TGTGCCAGTAGGCTGCTTCCGGGAGGAGGGCCTGGGGCCAACGTCCTGACTTTC. Translating it yields CASRLLPGGGPGANVLTF. Filled out from reference TRBV19 and TRBJ2-6, the complete variable domain reads DGGITQSPKYLFRKEGQNVTLSCEQNLNHDAMYWYRQDPGQGLRLIYYSQIVNDFQKGDIAEGYSVSREKKESFPLTVTSAQKNPTAFYLCASRLLPGGGPGANVLTFGAGSRLTVL.

The chain is built from TRBV6-2 or TRBV6-3 and TRBJ2-6, with 7 positions matching TRBD1. J was trimmed by 1 base and V by 2 bases; bases with no gene match: 2. The CDR3 totals 16 residues. Germline V gene data show CDR1 as MNHEY and CDR2 as SVGEGT. CDR3 DNA sequence: TGTGCCAGCAGTTACAAACAGGGGTCTGGGGCCAACGTCCTGACTTTC. This encodes CASSYKQGSGANVLTF.

The chain is built from TRBV6-5 and TRBJ2-4, with 9 bases lining up with TRBD1. The CDR3 contains 15 residues. The germline V gene encodes CDR1 MNHEY and CDR2 SVGAGI. V lost 5 bases and J lost 4; bases outside the gene matches: 6. The DNA for the CDR3 is TGTGCCAGCAGTCCCGCCGGACAGGGGAAAAACATTCAGTACTTC. Its protein is CASSPAGQGKNIQYF.

The chain couples TRBV5-1 to TRBJ2-3; TRBD2 agrees at 7 bases. The ends lost 1 base at V and 1 base at J; junction bases unmatched: 12. The CDR3 length is 18 residues. Looked up from germline, CDR1 is SGHRS and CDR2 is YFSETQ. CDR3 in amino acids: CASSLSAGTSTGTDTQYF. The CDR3 bases are TGCGCCAGCAGCTTGTCAGCGGGGACCTCTACCGGCACAGATACGCAGTATTTT. The whole variable domain, remainder taken from reference TRBV5-1 and TRBJ2-3, is KAGVTQTPRYLIKTRGQQVTLSCSPISGHRSVSWYQQTPGQGLQFLFEYFSETQRNKGNFPGRFSGRQFSNSRSEMNVSTLELGDSALYLCASSLSAGTSTGTDTQYFGPGTRLTVL.